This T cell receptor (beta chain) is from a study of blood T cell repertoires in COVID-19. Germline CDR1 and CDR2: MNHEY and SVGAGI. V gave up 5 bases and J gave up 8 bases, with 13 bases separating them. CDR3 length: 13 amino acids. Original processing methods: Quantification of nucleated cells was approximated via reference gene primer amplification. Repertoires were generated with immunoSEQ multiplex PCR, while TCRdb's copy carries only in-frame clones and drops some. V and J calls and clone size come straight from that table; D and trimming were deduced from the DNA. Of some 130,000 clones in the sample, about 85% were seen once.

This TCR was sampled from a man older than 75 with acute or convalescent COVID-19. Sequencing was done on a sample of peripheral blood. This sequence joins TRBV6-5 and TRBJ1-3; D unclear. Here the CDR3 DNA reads TGTGCCAGCAGTACCGAGGGAATGCACACCATATATTTT. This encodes CASSTEGMHTIYF.